The rows below give T cell receptor beta chains drawn from one sample of a study of blood T cell repertoires in COVID-19. Assay used: immunoSEQ multiplex PCR; TCRdb lists only in-frame clones, some missing. The table lists under 300,000 clones, around nine tenths of them singletons. Sequenced material: PBMCs or T cells enriched from blood (not recorded which). The receptors were gathered from a woman between 18 and 29 years old who had recovered from COVID-19. CDR3s include the opening cysteine and the closing phenylalanine or tryptophan. A D gene is named only where the DNA matches it firmly. Some rows have no size entry. The others give once, few or many, or a class for an expanded clone.

abundance: .; d_gene: TRBD2; v_gene: TRBV9; j_gene: TRBJ2-7; CDR3nt: TGTGCCAGCAGCGTAGCTAGCGGGAGCATGTACGAGCAGTACTTC; CDR3aa: CASSVASGSMYEQYF
abundance: .; d_gene: .; v_gene: TRBV10-3; j_gene: TRBJ1-2; CDR3nt: TGTGCCATCAGTGAGTCCCCCTACTATGGCTACACCTTC; CDR3aa: CAISESPYYGYTF
abundance: .; d_gene: .; v_gene: TRBV9; j_gene: TRBJ1-4; CDR3nt: TGTGCCAGCAGCGCCGCCGGGGGGGGCCTACGGGAAAAACTGTTTTTT; CDR3aa: CASSAAGGGLREKLFF
abundance: .; d_gene: .; v_gene: TRBV18; j_gene: TRBJ1-5; CDR3nt: TGTGCCAGCTCACCACGGGCGGGGGAGCAGCCCCAGCATTTT; CDR3aa: CASSPRAGEQPQHF
abundance: once; d_gene: TRBD1; v_gene: TRBV5-1; j_gene: TRBJ1-6; CDR3nt: TGCGCCAGCAGCTTGACACAGGGGGCCGGATCACCCCTCCACTTT; CDR3aa: CASSLTQGAGSPLHF
abundance: .; d_gene: .; v_gene: TRBV10-2; j_gene: TRBJ2-1; CDR3nt: TGCGCCAGCAGTAAATCCGGAGATGAGCAGTTCTTC; CDR3aa: CASSKSGDEQFF
abundance: .; d_gene: .; v_gene: TRBV10-3; j_gene: TRBJ2-3; CDR3nt: TGTGCCATCAGTGAGGGACTGAACACAGATACGCAGTATTTT; CDR3aa: CAISEGLNTDTQYF
abundance: .; d_gene: TRBD1; v_gene: TRBV28; j_gene: TRBJ1-3; CDR3nt: TGTGCCAGCAGTTTGACAGGGGGATCCGGAAACACCATATATTTT; CDR3aa: CASSLTGGSGNTIYF
abundance: .; d_gene: .; v_gene: TRBV3-1/TRBV3-2; j_gene: TRBJ1-4; CDR3nt: TGTGCCAGCAGCCAAGGCGGGGCGCCTAATGAAAAACTGTTTTTT; CDR3aa: CASSQGGAPNEKLFF
abundance: once; d_gene: TRBD1; v_gene: TRBV6-4; j_gene: TRBJ1-1; CDR3nt: TGTGCCAGCAGTCGCGATCCAGGGGGCGCGGGCACTGAAGCTTTCTTT; CDR3aa: CASSRDPGGAGTEAFF
abundance: .; d_gene: .; v_gene: TRBV13; j_gene: TRBJ1-5; CDR3nt: TGTGCCAGCAGCTCCGGCGGTCAGCCCCAGCATTTT; CDR3aa: CASSSGGQPQHF
abundance: few; d_gene: TRBD2; v_gene: TRBV19; j_gene: TRBJ2-1; CDR3nt: TGTGCCAGTAGGGAGACTAGCGGGATGACGAATGAGCAGTTCTTC; CDR3aa: CASRETSGMTNEQFF
abundance: .; d_gene: TRBD1; v_gene: TRBV9; j_gene: TRBJ2-2; CDR3nt: TGTGCCAGCAGCGCCGGGACAGGGGTCAGCCTCACCGGGGAGCTGTTTTTT; CDR3aa: CASSAGTGVSLTGELFF
abundance: .; d_gene: TRBD1; v_gene: TRBV18; j_gene: TRBJ1-2; CDR3nt: TGTGCCAGCTCACAGGGGGCGCGAGGCTACACCTTC; CDR3aa: CASSQGARGYTF
abundance: once; d_gene: .; v_gene: TRBV10-3; j_gene: TRBJ2-5; CDR3nt: TGTGCCATCAGTGTATCGGAGCAAGAGACCCAGTACTTC; CDR3aa: CAISVSEQETQYF
abundance: .; d_gene: .; v_gene: TRBV3-1/TRBV3-2; j_gene: TRBJ2-7; CDR3nt: TGTGCCAGCAGCCAAGACAGAATCTACGAGCAGTACTTC; CDR3aa: CASSQDRIYEQYF
abundance: once; d_gene: TRBD1; v_gene: TRBV7-9; j_gene: TRBJ1-5; CDR3nt: TGTGCCAGCAGCGAAGGGACAGGGTTAGTAATGGGTCAGCCCCAGCATTTT; CDR3aa: CASSEGTGLVMGQPQHF
abundance: .; d_gene: .; v_gene: TRBV9; j_gene: TRBJ1-2; CDR3nt: TGTGCCAGCAGCGCCCCTGAACTCAGGGACTACTATGGCTACACCTTC; CDR3aa: CASSAPELRDYYGYTF
abundance: .; d_gene: TRBD1; v_gene: TRBV19; j_gene: TRBJ1-1; CDR3nt: TGTGCCAGTAGTATCGGACAGGGGAACACTGAAGCTTTCTTT; CDR3aa: CASSIGQGNTEAFF
abundance: few; d_gene: TRBD1; v_gene: TRBV6-2/TRBV6-3; j_gene: TRBJ2-7; CDR3nt: TGTGCCAGCAGCCGAGGGACAGGGGAATACTACGAGCAGTACTTC; CDR3aa: CASSRGTGEYYEQYF
abundance: once; d_gene: .; v_gene: TRBV6-2/TRBV6-3; j_gene: TRBJ1-5; CDR3nt: TGTGCCAGCAGTTCCCGAACAAAGCCCCAGCATTTT; CDR3aa: CASSSRTKPQHF
abundance: .; d_gene: .; v_gene: TRBV7-2; j_gene: TRBJ2-3; CDR3nt: TGTGCCAGCAGCTTAGCCCCAACTAGCACAGATACGCAGTATTTT; CDR3aa: CASSLAPTSTDTQYF
abundance: few; d_gene: TRBD1; v_gene: TRBV11-3; j_gene: TRBJ1-6; CDR3nt: TGTGCCAGCAGCGAGGACAGGGGACTTGATAATTCACCCCTCCACTTT; CDR3aa: CASSEDRGLDNSPLHF
abundance: .; d_gene: .; v_gene: TRBV5-6; j_gene: TRBJ2-5; CDR3nt: TGTGCCAGCAGCTTGAGGCAGGGAAGAGAGACCCAGTACTTC; CDR3aa: CASSLRQGRETQYF
abundance: .; d_gene: TRBD1; v_gene: TRBV19; j_gene: TRBJ1-4; CDR3nt: TGTGCCAGTAGTATAGGTTCGAACAGGGGGATGGAAAAACTGTTTTTT; CDR3aa: CASSIGSNRGMEKLFF
abundance: .; d_gene: TRBD1; v_gene: TRBV25-1; j_gene: TRBJ1-2; CDR3nt: TGTGCCAGCAGCGCTTCACCGGGACAGGGGTTTAGAATTGGCTACACCTTC; CDR3aa: CASSASPGQGFRIGYTF
abundance: .; d_gene: .; v_gene: TRBV5-4; j_gene: TRBJ1-4; CDR3nt: TGTGCCAGCAGCTTTACCCCCCCTAGGGAGGAAAAACTGTTTTTT; CDR3aa: CASSFTPPREEKLFF
abundance: .; d_gene: TRBD2; v_gene: TRBV19; j_gene: TRBJ2-7; CDR3nt: TGTGCCAGTGCCCCTACCTCCCCCCCAGCTAGCGGAGCCTACGAGCAGTACTTC; CDR3aa: CASAPTSPPASGAYEQYF
abundance: .; d_gene: .; v_gene: TRBV7-9; j_gene: TRBJ2-3; CDR3nt: TGTGCCAGCAGCTTAGGGCTTGGTGCCCTTAACCGAGATACGCAGTATTTT; CDR3aa: CASSLGLGALNRDTQYF
abundance: .; d_gene: .; v_gene: TRBV7-2; j_gene: TRBJ1-1; CDR3nt: TGTGCCAGCAGATTCACGGCGGGGGTTCCTGAAGCTTTCTTT; CDR3aa: CASRFTAGVPEAFF
abundance: few; d_gene: .; v_gene: TRBV18; j_gene: TRBJ2-2; CDR3nt: TGTGCCAGCTCACCCTTGCGGGATAACACCGGGGAGCTGTTTTTT; CDR3aa: CASSPLRDNTGELFF
abundance: .; d_gene: .; v_gene: TRBV28; j_gene: TRBJ1-2; CDR3nt: TGTGCCAGCACCGGGTGGGGGAGGCTCTATGGCTACACCTTC; CDR3aa: CASTGWGRLYGYTF
abundance: once; d_gene: TRBD2; v_gene: TRBV6-1; j_gene: TRBJ2-1; CDR3nt: TGTGCCAGCAGTGAAGGGCTAGCGGAATACAATGAGCAGTTCTTC; CDR3aa: CASSEGLAEYNEQFF
abundance: .; d_gene: TRBD2; v_gene: TRBV6-5; j_gene: TRBJ2-1; CDR3nt: TGTGCCAGCAGTTACCTCCTAGCGGGAGCGAGGAATGAGCAGTTCTTC; CDR3aa: CASSYLLAGARNEQFF
abundance: .; d_gene: .; v_gene: TRBV7-3; j_gene: TRBJ2-7; CDR3nt: TGTGCCAGCAGCTTAGCGGCAGGGTACGAGCAGTACTTC; CDR3aa: CASSLAAGYEQYF
abundance: .; d_gene: .; v_gene: TRBV19; j_gene: TRBJ1-5; CDR3nt: TGTGCCAGTAAATTACGCAGGTACAATCAGCCCCAGCATTTT; CDR3aa: CASKLRRYNQPQHF
abundance: .; d_gene: TRBD1; v_gene: TRBV3-1/TRBV3-2; j_gene: TRBJ1-6; CDR3nt: TGTGCCAGCAGCCAAGAGAGGGGACAGGGCCATTCACCCCTCCACTTT; CDR3aa: CASSQERGQGHSPLHF
abundance: once; d_gene: TRBD2; v_gene: TRBV7-2; j_gene: TRBJ2-1; CDR3nt: TGTGCCAGCAGAGCCGGGACTAGCTGGAATGAGCAGTTCTTC; CDR3aa: CASRAGTSWNEQFF
abundance: .; d_gene: .; v_gene: TRBV9; j_gene: TRBJ1-5; CDR3nt: TGTGCCAGCGGGGCTCAGGGATATAGCAATCAGCCCCAGCATTTT; CDR3aa: CASGAQGYSNQPQHF
abundance: .; d_gene: .; v_gene: TRBV25-1; j_gene: TRBJ1-4; CDR3nt: TGTGCCAGCAGAAGATCCGGGACAAGGAAAGAAAAACTGTTTTTT; CDR3aa: CASRRSGTRKEKLFF
abundance: .; d_gene: TRBD2; v_gene: TRBV29-1; j_gene: TRBJ2-3; CDR3nt: TGCAGCGTTAGCGGGAGGTACCCTAGCACAGATACGCAGTATTTT; CDR3aa: CSVSGRYPSTDTQYF
abundance: once; d_gene: TRBD2; v_gene: TRBV9; j_gene: TRBJ2-3; CDR3nt: TGTGCCAGCAGCGTAGAAGCGGGAGGGCGCGCAGATACGCAGTATTTT; CDR3aa: CASSVEAGGRADTQYF
abundance: .; d_gene: TRBD1; v_gene: TRBV9; j_gene: TRBJ1-4; CDR3nt: TGTGCCAGCAGCGTAGGGACAGGGGTTCGCGAAAAACTGTTTTTT; CDR3aa: CASSVGTGVREKLFF
abundance: .; d_gene: TRBD1; v_gene: TRBV29-1; j_gene: TRBJ1-2; CDR3nt: TGCAGCGTTGAAGATCGGGCAGGGGGCTTGATCGGCTACGCCTTC; CDR3aa: CSVEDRAGGLIGYAF
abundance: .; d_gene: TRBD2; v_gene: TRBV7-3; j_gene: TRBJ2-5; CDR3nt: TGTGCCAGCAGCTTAAGTTTTGGGACTAAGGCGACCCAGTACTTC; CDR3aa: CASSLSFGTKATQYF
abundance: .; d_gene: TRBD2; v_gene: TRBV7-2; j_gene: TRBJ2-3; CDR3nt: TGTGCCAGCACCCTAGCGGGAGGGCCAACAGATACGCAGTATTTT; CDR3aa: CASTLAGGPTDTQYF
abundance: .; d_gene: TRBD1; v_gene: TRBV4-2; j_gene: TRBJ1-4; CDR3nt: TGTGCCAGCAGCCAAGAAGCAGGGGGTGTAGAAAAACTGTTTTTT; CDR3aa: CASSQEAGGVEKLFF
abundance: .; d_gene: TRBD1; v_gene: TRBV6-2/TRBV6-3; j_gene: TRBJ2-7; CDR3nt: TGTGCCAGCAGTAAAGCCGGGACAGCCTTTGACGAGCAGTACTTC; CDR3aa: CASSKAGTAFDEQYF
abundance: .; d_gene: TRBD2; v_gene: TRBV19; j_gene: TRBJ2-3; CDR3nt: TGTGCCACCGGGACTAGCGGGAGAACAGATACGCAGTATTTT; CDR3aa: CATGTSGRTDTQYF
abundance: .; d_gene: TRBD1; v_gene: TRBV29-1; j_gene: TRBJ1-1; CDR3nt: TGCAGCGTTGAGCCCCAGGGGGCCACTGAAGCTTTCTTT; CDR3aa: CSVEPQGATEAFF